The T cell receptor (beta chain) described here comes from a study of identical twins' blood T cells. TCRdb reanalysed the 5' RACE reads using MiXCR and keeps one entry per CDR3 protein. In the table there are roughly 380,000 distinct CDR3 sequences, over 25% of which are singletons. This CDR3 contains 17 residues. Deletions cut 2 bases from V and 5 bases from J, with 21 bases between. Germline CDR1 and CDR2: KGHSH and LQKENI. This clonotype was counted between two and nine times. This TCR derives from a woman aged 18-49 years in good health. The chain employs TRBV18 and TRBJ2-5; D perhaps matches TRBD1 (5 bases). Specimen: PBMCs. The CDR3 DNA reads TGTGCCAGCTCACCATCGTTCAATCCAGGGTGGATGGAGACCCAGTACTTC. Its translation: CASSPSFNPGWMETQYF.